These 27 T cell receptor beta chains came from one sample sequenced in a study of T cell repertoires in cytomegalovirus infection. Their antigens are not known. MiXCR was run by TCRdb on the reads, yielding one entry per CDR3 protein. The sample has approximately 1,000,000 distinct CDR3 sequences; about 33% are singletons. The sample consisted of cultured CD8+ T cells from PBMCs, taken from culture after CMV antigen stimulation. The receptors stem from a human donor in good health (CMV status not recorded). Some clones in this sample may be carry-over from other donors' samples.

This chain links TRBV12-5 with TRBJ2-4, with D uncertain. Germline CDR1 LGHNT, CDR2 FRNRAP. The CDR3 is made up of 16 amino acids. Trimming took off 1 base at V and 1 base at J, with 11 bases between the two ends. The CDR3 DNA is TGTGCTAGTGGTTTGGCGAGCGATAGCGCCAAAAACATTCAGTACTTC. The encoded protein is CASGLASDSAKNIQYF.

This clonotype was seen only a few times. The rearrangement joins TRBV6-5 to TRBJ2-3; 8 bases line up with TRBD2. The germline gives CDR1 MNHEY, CDR2 SVGAGI. There are 18 residues in the CDR3. V was pared by 0 bases and J by 4 bases, with 12 bases of the junction left unmatched. The CDR3 DNA reads as TGTGCCAGCAGTTACTCACCACTAGCGGAGACTTTCGCAGATACGCAGTATTTT. Translated, it gives CASSYSPLAETFADTQYF.

This sequence joins TRBV7-8 and TRBJ1-1, with D uncertain. CDR1 and CDR2 from the germline V gene are SGHVS and FQNEAQ. The CDR3 spans 14 residues. The germline V and J ends were trimmed by 5 bases and 1 base, with 11 bases remaining between them. The CDR3 region has the DNA TGTGCCAGCAGCCCCTCCGGGCCGAACACTGAAGCTTTCTTT. This sequence encodes CASSPSGPNTEAFF.

As concerns this clonotype: An end of the junction differs from the germline gene, which may be a read error. The rearrangement uses TRBV7-6 and TRBJ1-1; D is possibly TRBD1 (5 bases). The CDR3 runs to 16 residues. Germline lookup yields CDR1 SGHVS and CDR2 FNYEAQ. CDR3 protein: CANSLAAIRDHTEAFF. The DNA for the CDR3 is TGTGCCAACAGCTTAGCTGCGATCCGGGACCACACTGAAGCTTTCTTT.

With respect to this clonotype: The junction does not match germline at one end; this may be a read error. The chain joins TRBV27 to TRBJ2-1, with D perhaps TRBD1 (6 bases). The CDR3 runs 14 residues. Germline V gives CDR1 MNHEY, CDR2 SMNVEV (reference sequence). CDR3 DNA sequence: TGTGCCACCAGTCCGGACAGCTCCTACAATGAGCAGTTCTTC. Amino acids: CATSPDSSYNEQFF.

The chain carries TRBV6-2 or TRBV6-3 and TRBJ1-1; no firm D call. This CDR3 comprises 14 residues. Trimming took off 0 bases at V and 4 bases at J, with 9 bases between the two ends. Germline loops: CDR1 MNHEY, CDR2 SVGEGT. This CDR3 is CASSYSAASTEAFF. Here the CDR3 DNA reads TGTGCCAGCAGTTACTCGGCAGCGAGCACTGAAGCTTTCTTT.

V gene TRBV7-6 combines with J gene TRBJ2-5, with TRBD1 as a possible D gene (6 bases). Looked up from germline, CDR1 is SGHVS and CDR2 is FNYEAQ. The CDR3 spans 15 residues. V shed 5 bases and J shed 1 base, with 14 bases lying between them. The CDR3 here is CASSQPGTSQETQYF. CDR3 nucleotides: TGTGCCAGCAGCCAACCCGGGACAAGCCAAGAGACCCAGTACTTC. Complete variable domain (other parts from reference TRBV7-6 and TRBJ2-5): GAGVSQSPRYKVTKRGQDVALRCDPISGHVSLYWYRQALGQGPEFLTYFNYEAQQDKSGLPNDRFSAERPEGSISTLTIQRTEQRDSAMYRCASSQPGTSQETQYFGPGTRLLVL.

On this clonotype itself: The junction does not match germline at one end; this may be a read error. The V and J genes are TRBV6-6 and TRBJ2-1; D remains ambiguous. CDR1 is MNHNY and CDR2 is SVGAGI in the germline V gene (reference sequence). This CDR3 region has 17 residues. CDR3 sequence reads: CASSYSPGRLTANERFF. CDR3 nucleotides: TGTGCCAGCAGTTACTCTCCTGGGCGGTTAACCGCTAATGAGCGGTTCTTC.

Ten or more counts support this clonotype. V and J are TRBV7-6 and TRBJ2-7; 8 nucleotides agree with TRBD2. This CDR3 region has 15 residues. In germline, CDR1 is SGHVS, CDR2 FNYEAQ. J lost 3 bases, V lost 5 bases, and 9 bases had no gene match. The CDR3 loop is CASSPGGWGIYEQYF. The CDR3 coding sequence is TGTGCCAGCAGCCCGGGGGGGTGGGGGATCTACGAGCAGTACTTC.

A word on this clonotype: A much more abundant neighbour one base away suggests this may be a read error. The chain uses TRBV7-6 and TRBJ1-1; D possibly corresponds to TRBD1 (5 bases). In germline, CDR1 is SGHVS, CDR2 FNYEAQ. The CDR3 contains 13 residues. This CDR3 is CVSRQPGDTEAFF. CDR3 DNA: TGTGTCAGCAGGCAACCGGGGGACACTGAAGCTTTCTTT.

V is TRBV6-2 or TRBV6-3 and J is TRBJ2-7, with D perhaps TRBD2 (5 bases). The CDR3 runs to 15 residues. With 2 bases removed from V and 1 base from J, the gap between germline ends came to 12 bases. CDR1 and CDR2 from the germline V gene are MNHEY and SVGEGT. The CDR3 loop reads CASSYGTADSYEQYV. In DNA form, the CDR3 reads TGTGCCAGCAGTTACGGCACAGCGGATTCCTACGAGCAGTACGTC.

V usage is TRBV7-6 and J usage is TRBJ2-1; TRBD2 matches 12 bases. This CDR3 has 16 residues. The J segment lost 6 bases and the V segment lost 3 bases, leaving 6 bases of the junction unmatched. In germline, CDR1 is SGHVS, CDR2 FNYEAQ. The CDR3 region has the DNA TGTGCCAGCAGCTTCCAACTAGCGGGGGGTACCAATGAGCAGTTCTTC. Translating gives CASSFQLAGGTNEQFF.

This clonotype was seen at least ten times. V gene TRBV20-1 combines with J gene TRBJ2-3, with D tentatively TRBD1 or TRBD2 (7 bases each). This CDR3 spans 14 amino acids. Germline V gives CDR1 DFQATT, CDR2 SNEGSKA (reference sequence). V lost 0 bases to trimming and J lost 7 bases, with 14 bases between them. CDR3 protein: CSARDQGGPYTQYF. The CDR3 DNA reads TGCAGTGCTAGAGATCAGGGGGGGCCATATACGCAGTATTTT.

This clonotype has a handful of counts. V gene TRBV28 combines with J gene TRBJ1-1; 8 nucleotides align to TRBD1. This CDR3 is 14 amino acids long. With V trimmed by 6 bases and J by 4 bases, 7 bases remained unmatched. The germline V gene has CDR1 MDHEN and CDR2 SYDVKM. The CDR3 spells CASRPTGGGTEAFF. The CDR3 region has the DNA TGTGCCAGCAGGCCTACAGGGGGTGGCACTGAAGCTTTCTTT. The whole variable domain, filled in from reference TRBV28 and TRBJ1-1, reads DVKVTQSSRYLVKRTGEKVFLECVQDMDHENMFWYRQDPGLGLRLIYFSYDVKMKEKGDIPEGYSVSREKKERFSLILESASTNQTSMYLCASRPTGGGTEAFFGQGTRLTVV.

DNA for the CDR3: TGTGCCAGCAGTTACGGGAATTCACCCCTCCACTTT. Protein product: CASSYGNSPLHF. The chain recombines TRBV6-5 with TRBJ1-6; no firm D call. CDR1 is MNHEY, CDR2 SVGAGI, per germline. Deletions cut 2 bases from V and 7 bases from J, with 3 bases between. The CDR3 is 12 amino acids.

This sequence joins TRBV7-9 and TRBJ2-4; 7 bases are a match to TRBD2. The CDR3 totals 15 residues. V was clipped by 0 bases and J by 1 base; unmatched bases: 0. The germline V gene has CDR1 SEHNR and CDR2 FQNEAQ (reference sequence). The CDR3 DNA follows: TGTGCCAGCAGCTTAGCGCGGGGGGCCAAAAACATTCAGTACTTC. Protein sequence: CASSLARGAKNIQYF.

This clonotype was seen a handful of times. V usage is TRBV20-1 and J usage is TRBJ1-2; no firm D call. Trimming cost V 2 bases and J 4 bases, with 20 bases left between them. The CDR3 is made up of 16 amino acids. Germline V gives CDR1 DFQATT, CDR2 SNEGSKA (reference sequence). The CDR3 region has the DNA TGCAGTGCTAGACCCAGAAGGGTCAGCGGTCTCTATGGCTACACCTTC. It specifies CSARPRRVSGLYGYTF.

Regarding this clonotype: The junction departs from the called germline gene at one end, perhaps through a read error. CDR3 amino acids: CASSIGDRHDF. CDR3 bases: TGCGCCAGCAGCATTGGGGACCGCCACGACTTC. This rearrangement joins TRBV5-1 to TRBJ2-7; D might be TRBD1 or TRBD2, each matching 5 bases. CDR1 and CDR2 (germline): SGHRS, YFSETQ. The CDR3 sequence is 11 residues long.

This chain uses TRBV7-2 with TRBJ2-1, with a weak D call TRBD2 (6 bases). Germline V gives CDR1 SGHTA, CDR2 FQGNSA. The CDR3 contains 15 residues. V was trimmed by 1 base and J by 5 bases, leaving 12 bases between them. In nucleotides, the CDR3 is TGTGCCAGCAGCTTAGTGGGGGGTCAGGACAATGAGCAGTTCTTC. Its protein product is CASSLVGGQDNEQFF.

This clonotype was seen a few times. This sequence joins TRBV10-3 and TRBJ2-7; maybe TRBD1 (7 bases). Trimming removed 11 bases from V and 7 bases from J, with 18 bases in between. The CDR3 has 12 residues. The germline gives CDR1 ENHRY, CDR2 SYGVKD. The CDR3 DNA reads TGTGCCTCCTCCCAGGGGGGCTTAGAGCAGTACTTC. The encoded protein is CASSQGGLEQYF.

This clonotype was counted many times. The V gene is TRBV7-6, the J gene TRBJ2-7; D possibly corresponds to TRBD2 (6 bases). Germline CDR1 SGHVS, CDR2 FNYEAQ. The V end was cut by 1 base, the J end by 0 bases, with 10 bases between. The CDR3 runs 15 residues. The CDR3: CASSLEAGFSYEQYF. In DNA form, the CDR3 reads TGTGCCAGCAGCTTAGAGGCGGGATTCTCCTACGAGCAGTACTTC.

Concerning this clonotype: Being one base from a much bigger clone, this may be a read error. The V and J genes are TRBV12-3 or TRBV12-4 and TRBJ2-5; D call uncertain. V was trimmed by 5 bases and J by 7 bases, leaving 11 bases between them. There are 12 residues in the CDR3. Here the CDR3 reads CASSTWSGTQYF. The CDR3 DNA is TGTGCCAGCAGTACCTGGTCAGGGACCCAGTACTTC.

This clonotype was counted between two and nine times. The rearrangement uses TRBV10-3 and TRBJ2-7, with TRBD2 as a possible D gene (6 bases). CDR1 is ENHRY and CDR2 is SYGVKD in the germline V gene. CDR3 size: 15 residues. V was clipped by 10 bases and J by 5 bases, with 24 bases between them. The CDR3 here is CATGSPVRDVNEQYF. The CDR3 nucleotides are TGTGCCACCGGGAGTCCTGTCCGGGACGTAAACGAGCAGTACTTC.

The chain uses TRBV7-9 and TRBJ1-2, with TRBD1 matching 9 bases. Looked up from germline, CDR1 is SEHNR and CDR2 is FQNEAQ (reference sequence). V lost 1 base, J lost 8 bases, and 8 bases stayed unmatched. There are 15 residues in the CDR3. The CDR3 loop reads CASSLGTGETGGYTF. The DNA of the CDR3 is TGTGCCAGCAGCTTAGGGACAGGGGAGACGGGAGGCTACACCTTC.

This clonotype has more than one count but fewer than ten. The chain has TRBV6-6 and TRBJ1-4; no definite D call. The CDR3 is 17 residues long. Per germline, CDR1 MNHNY and CDR2 SVGAGI (reference sequence). Deletions cut 6 bases from V and 8 bases from J, with 25 bases between. Written as DNA, the CDR3 is TGTGCCAGCAGCTATCCCCCCAGCGGCCCTAATCAAGAAAAACTGTTTTTT. Protein sequence: CASSYPPSGPNQEKLFF.

This clonotype was recorded a few times. V usage is TRBV7-9 and J usage is TRBJ2-4; 8 nucleotides align to TRBD2. V dropped 5 bases and J dropped 0; count of bases not matched to a gene: 6. CDR3 size: 16 residues. Germline values: CDR1 SEHNR, CDR2 FQNEAQ (reference sequence). The DNA for the CDR3 is TGTGCCAGCAGCCCACCGGGGGGGATAGCCAAAAACATTCAGTACTTC. Residues: CASSPPGGIAKNIQYF. The full variable domain, in which reference TRBV7-9 and TRBJ2-4 provide the parts outside the CDR3, is DTGVSQNPRHKITKRGQNVTFRCDPISEHNRLYWYRQTLGQGPEFLTYFQNEAQLEKSRLLSDRFSAERPKGSFSTLEIQRTEQGDSAMYLCASSPPGGIAKNIQYFGAGTRLSVL.

The table lists this clonotype with a few counts. The chain recombines TRBV25-1 with TRBJ2-1, with D perhaps matching TRBD1 or TRBD2 (5 bases each). V was shortened by 4 bases and J by 5 bases, with 15 bases between the two germline ends. The CDR3 loop spans 15 amino acids. Germline lookup yields CDR1 MGHDK and CDR2 SYGVNS. CDR3 bases: TGTGCCAGCAGTGGCTGGGGTGGGGGAAACAATGAGCAGTTCTTC. Amino acids: CASSGWGGGNNEQFF.